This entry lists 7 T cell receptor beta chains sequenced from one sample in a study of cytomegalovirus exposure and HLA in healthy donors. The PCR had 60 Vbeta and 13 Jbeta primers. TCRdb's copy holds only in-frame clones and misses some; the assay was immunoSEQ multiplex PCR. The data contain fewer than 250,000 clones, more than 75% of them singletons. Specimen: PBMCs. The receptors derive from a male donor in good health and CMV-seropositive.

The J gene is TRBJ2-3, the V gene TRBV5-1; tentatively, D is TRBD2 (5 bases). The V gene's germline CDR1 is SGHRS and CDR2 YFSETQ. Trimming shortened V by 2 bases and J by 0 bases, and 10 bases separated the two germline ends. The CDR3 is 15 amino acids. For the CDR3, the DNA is TGCGCCAGCAGCTTCGATGCGGGTAGCACAGATACGCAGTATTTT. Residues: CASSFDAGSTDTQYF.

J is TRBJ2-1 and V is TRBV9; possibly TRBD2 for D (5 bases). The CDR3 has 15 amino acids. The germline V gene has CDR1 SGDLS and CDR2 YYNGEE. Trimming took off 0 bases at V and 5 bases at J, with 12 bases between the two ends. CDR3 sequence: CASSVAGQRHNEQFF. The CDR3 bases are TGTGCCAGCAGCGTAGCGGGCCAGCGGCACAATGAGCAGTTCTTC.

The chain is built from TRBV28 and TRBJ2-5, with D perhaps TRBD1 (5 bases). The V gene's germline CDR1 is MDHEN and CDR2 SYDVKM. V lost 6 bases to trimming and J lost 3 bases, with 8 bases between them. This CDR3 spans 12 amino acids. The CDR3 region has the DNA TGTGCCAGCAGCAGGGATAAAGAGACCCAGTACTTC. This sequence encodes CASSRDKETQYF.

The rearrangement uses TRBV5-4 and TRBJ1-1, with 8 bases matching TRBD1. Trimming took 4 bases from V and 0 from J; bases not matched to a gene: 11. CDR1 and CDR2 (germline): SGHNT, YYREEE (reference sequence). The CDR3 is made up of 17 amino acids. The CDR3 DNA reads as TGTGCCAGCAGCCCAGGACAGGGCTTGACCCTGAACACTGAAGCTTTCTTT. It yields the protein CASSPGQGLTLNTEAFF.

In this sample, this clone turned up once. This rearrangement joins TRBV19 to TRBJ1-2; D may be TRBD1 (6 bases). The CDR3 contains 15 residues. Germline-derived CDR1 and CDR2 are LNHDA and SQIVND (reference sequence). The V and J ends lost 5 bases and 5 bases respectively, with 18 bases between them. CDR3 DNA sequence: TGTGCCAGTAGTGCGAGACAGGTTAATATGTATGGCTACACCTTC. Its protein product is CASSARQVNMYGYTF.

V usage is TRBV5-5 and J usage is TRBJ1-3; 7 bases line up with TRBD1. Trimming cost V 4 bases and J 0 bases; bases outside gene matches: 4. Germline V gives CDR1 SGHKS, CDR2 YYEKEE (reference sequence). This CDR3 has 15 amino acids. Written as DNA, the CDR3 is TGTGCCAGCAGCCCAGGGGGAAACTCTGGAAACACCATATATTTT. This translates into CASSPGGNSGNTIYF.

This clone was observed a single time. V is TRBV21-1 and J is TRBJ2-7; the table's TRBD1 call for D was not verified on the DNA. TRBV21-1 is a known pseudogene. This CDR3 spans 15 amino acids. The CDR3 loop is CASSKVGGQSYEQYF. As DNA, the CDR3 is TGTGCCAGCAGCAAAGTAGGCGGACAGAGTTACGAGCAGTACTTC.